The rows below give T cell receptor beta chains drawn from one sample of a study of T cell responses to AZD1222 COVID-19 vaccine. Sequenced by immunoSEQ multiplex PCR; TCRdb stores in-frame clones only, minus some. Of some 110,000 clones in the sample, 84% are singletons; the top ten hold about 9.5%. The specimen was peripheral blood, collected on day 0 of AZD1222 vaccination. All receptors come from an adult in good health. The CDR3 runs from the conserved cysteine through the conserved F or W. The D gene is left open where the match is weak. Clone sizes are given selectively: once, few, many, or a class where the clone is expanded.

j_call: TRBJ1-5; d_call: -; v_call: TRBV28; clone_size: -; cdr3_aa: CASQPGQRDQPQHF; cdr3_nt: TGTGCCAGCCAACCTGGACAGCGTGATCAGCCCCAGCATTTT
j_call: TRBJ1-6; d_call: -; v_call: TRBV5-1; clone_size: few; cdr3_aa: CASSLELRTASPLHF; cdr3_nt: TGCGCCAGCAGCTTGGAACTACGAACCGCTTCACCCCTCCACTTT
j_call: TRBJ1-1; d_call: -; v_call: TRBV2; clone_size: -; cdr3_aa: CASETEGQNTEAFF; cdr3_nt: TGTGCCAGCGAGACGGAGGGACAGAACACTGAAGCTTTCTTT
j_call: TRBJ1-1; d_call: TRBD1; v_call: TRBV5-1; clone_size: -; cdr3_aa: CASSLDGQGTEAFF; cdr3_nt: TGCGCCAGCAGCTTGGACGGACAGGGCACTGAAGCTTTCTTT
j_call: TRBJ1-4; d_call: TRBD1; v_call: TRBV5-1; clone_size: once; cdr3_aa: CASSSTPGQGVQEKLFF; cdr3_nt: TGCGCCAGCAGCTCAACGCCGGGACAGGGGGTTCAGGAAAAACTGTTTTTT
j_call: TRBJ1-1; d_call: -; v_call: TRBV4-1; clone_size: -; cdr3_aa: CASSQDPPDLNTEAFF; cdr3_nt: TGCGCCAGCAGCCAAGACCCCCCCGACCTTAACACTGAAGCTTTCTTT
j_call: TRBJ1-3; d_call: TRBD1; v_call: TRBV6-5; clone_size: once; cdr3_aa: CASTPGQNSGNTIYF; cdr3_nt: TGTGCCAGCACCCCGGGACAGAACTCTGGAAACACCATATATTTT
j_call: TRBJ2-7; d_call: -; v_call: TRBV5-4; clone_size: -; cdr3_aa: CAPPRDQGYEQYF; cdr3_nt: TGTGCCCCCCCCCGGGATCAAGGCTACGAGCAGTACTTC
j_call: TRBJ1-6; d_call: TRBD1; v_call: TRBV7-2; clone_size: -; cdr3_aa: CASSSTGGAGSPLHF; cdr3_nt: TGTGCCAGCAGTTCGACAGGGGGCGCGGGTTCACCCCTCCACTTT
j_call: TRBJ2-7; d_call: TRBD2; v_call: TRBV19; clone_size: -; cdr3_aa: CASSPGARLGAGAQAHEQYF; cdr3_nt: TGTGCCAGTAGTCCGGGGGCCCGGTTGGGAGCGGGGGCCCAAGCCCACGAGCAGTACTTC
j_call: TRBJ1-2; d_call: -; v_call: TRBV6-5; clone_size: -; cdr3_aa: CASNNRHRMYGYTF; cdr3_nt: TGTGCCAGCAATAACCGACACCGGATGTATGGCTACACCTTC
j_call: TRBJ2-2; d_call: -; v_call: TRBV21-1; clone_size: once; cdr3_aa: CASSEGLAGRAGELFF; cdr3_nt: TGTGCCAGCAGCGAGGGACTAGCGGGACGCGCCGGGGAGCTGTTTTTT
j_call: TRBJ2-2; d_call: TRBD1; v_call: TRBV18; clone_size: once; cdr3_aa: CASSRDRNTGELFF; cdr3_nt: TGTGCCAGCTCTCGGGACAGAAACACCGGGGAGCTGTTTTTT
j_call: TRBJ1-1; d_call: -; v_call: TRBV7-9; clone_size: -; cdr3_aa: CASSSQGNTEAFF; cdr3_nt: TGTGCCAGCAGCTCTCAGGGAAACACTGAAGCTTTCTTT
j_call: TRBJ2-2; d_call: TRBD2; v_call: TRBV7-3; clone_size: -; cdr3_aa: CASSLSPNVAGPGELFF; cdr3_nt: TGTGCCAGCAGCTTATCCCCAAACGTAGCGGGACCCGGGGAGCTGTTTTTT
j_call: TRBJ2-7; d_call: -; v_call: TRBV6-2/TRBV6-3; clone_size: few; cdr3_aa: CASSYGAASYEQYF; cdr3_nt: TGTGCCAGCAGTTACGGGGCAGCTTCCTACGAGCAGTACTTC
j_call: TRBJ1-4; d_call: -; v_call: TRBV18; clone_size: -; cdr3_aa: CASSQPPQGRPNEKLFF; cdr3_nt: TGTGCCAGCTCCCAGCCCCCCCAGGGGAGGCCTAATGAAAAACTGTTTTTT
j_call: TRBJ1-5; d_call: -; v_call: TRBV6-6; clone_size: -; cdr3_aa: CASSSGWGQPQHF; cdr3_nt: TGTGCCAGCAGTTCAGGGTGGGGACAGCCCCAGCATTTT
j_call: TRBJ2-3; d_call: -; v_call: TRBV15; clone_size: -; cdr3_aa: CATSRVAGRTDTQYF; cdr3_nt: TGTGCCACCAGCAGAGTTGCGGGGCGCACAGATACGCAGTATTTT
j_call: TRBJ1-2; d_call: -; v_call: TRBV6-5; clone_size: -; cdr3_aa: CASSSQGHAYGYTF; cdr3_nt: TGTGCCAGCAGTTCCCAGGGACACGCCTATGGCTACACCTTC
j_call: TRBJ2-7; d_call: TRBD1; v_call: TRBV19; clone_size: -; cdr3_aa: CASSSPGQTYEQYF; cdr3_nt: TGTGCCAGTAGTTCTCCGGGACAGACCTACGAGCAGTACTTC
j_call: TRBJ2-2; d_call: -; v_call: TRBV5-5; clone_size: -; cdr3_aa: CASSLGPFVAGELFF; cdr3_nt: TGTGCCAGCAGCTTGGGGCCCTTTGTGGCCGGGGAGCTGTTTTTT
j_call: TRBJ2-7; d_call: -; v_call: TRBV27; clone_size: -; cdr3_aa: CASKRAQPKDEQYF; cdr3_nt: TGTGCCAGCAAACGGGCCCAACCTAAGGACGAGCAGTACTTC
j_call: TRBJ2-2; d_call: TRBD1; v_call: TRBV4-3; clone_size: -; cdr3_aa: CASSQPPGQGTGELFF; cdr3_nt: TGCGCCAGCAGCCAACCCCCGGGACAGGGAACCGGGGAGCTGTTTTTT
j_call: TRBJ1-3; d_call: -; v_call: TRBV7-9; clone_size: -; cdr3_aa: CASSPRPVRSGNTIYF; cdr3_nt: TGTGCCAGCAGCCCGAGGCCGGTGCGGTCCGGAAACACCATATATTTT
j_call: TRBJ1-5; d_call: -; v_call: TRBV5-5; clone_size: -; cdr3_aa: CASSSGPAGQPQHF; cdr3_nt: TGTGCCAGCAGCTCGGGGCCGGCGGGTCAGCCCCAGCATTTT
j_call: TRBJ1-5; d_call: -; v_call: TRBV5-5; clone_size: -; cdr3_aa: CASSIGARVRSNQPQHF; cdr3_nt: TGTGCCAGCAGCATTGGAGCGCGTGTGAGAAGCAATCAGCCCCAGCATTTT
j_call: TRBJ1-5; d_call: TRBD1; v_call: TRBV28; clone_size: -; cdr3_aa: CASSRGGSNQPQHF; cdr3_nt: TGTGCCAGCAGCAGAGGGGGCAGCAATCAGCCCCAGCATTTT
j_call: TRBJ2-7; d_call: -; v_call: TRBV25-1; clone_size: -; cdr3_aa: CASSMQGDLGEQYF; cdr3_nt: TGTGCCAGCAGTATGCAGGGGGACTTAGGCGAGCAGTACTTC
j_call: TRBJ1-4; d_call: -; v_call: TRBV15; clone_size: once; cdr3_aa: CATSRDMAGSNEKLFF; cdr3_nt: TGTGCCACCAGCAGAGATATGGCAGGGTCAAATGAAAAACTGTTTTTT
j_call: TRBJ2-1; d_call: -; v_call: TRBV10-3; clone_size: -; cdr3_aa: CAISESTSHYNEQFF; cdr3_nt: TGTGCCATCAGTGAGTCCACTAGTCACTACAATGAGCAGTTCTTC
j_call: TRBJ1-1; d_call: -; v_call: TRBV11-2; clone_size: -; cdr3_aa: CASSPRLPGEGVFTEAFF; cdr3_nt: TGTGCCAGCAGCCCCAGACTGCCAGGAGAGGGTGTGTTCACTGAAGCTTTCTTT
j_call: TRBJ1-2; d_call: -; v_call: TRBV28; clone_size: -; cdr3_aa: CASTPGDPVSYGYTF; cdr3_nt: TGTGCCAGCACTCCAGGGGACCCCGTGAGCTATGGCTACACCTTC
j_call: TRBJ2-1; d_call: TRBD2; v_call: TRBV11-3; clone_size: -; cdr3_aa: CASSAGTSGGSNEQFF; cdr3_nt: TGTGCCAGCAGCGCCGGGACTAGCGGGGGGTCAAATGAGCAGTTCTTC
j_call: TRBJ2-3; d_call: -; v_call: TRBV7-9; clone_size: -; cdr3_aa: CASSLRADTQYF; cdr3_nt: TGTGCCAGCAGCTTAAGGGCCGATACGCAGTATTTT
j_call: TRBJ1-6; d_call: -; v_call: TRBV6-4; clone_size: few; cdr3_aa: CASSEVGGSSYNSPLHF; cdr3_nt: TGTGCCAGCAGTGAAGTCGGGGGAAGCTCCTATAATTCACCCCTCCACTTT
j_call: TRBJ2-6; d_call: TRBD1; v_call: TRBV2; clone_size: -; cdr3_aa: CASRMAGGSGANVLTF; cdr3_nt: TGTGCCAGCCGGATGGCAGGGGGCTCTGGGGCCAACGTCCTGACTTTC
j_call: TRBJ2-6; d_call: -; v_call: TRBV6-2/TRBV6-3; clone_size: -; cdr3_aa: CASSGQTGANVLTF; cdr3_nt: TGTGCCAGCAGCGGACAGACTGGGGCCAACGTCCTGACTTTC